The 15 T cell receptor beta chains below all came from one sample that was sequenced in a study of response to subunit inactivated influenza vaccine. TCRdb passed the RT-PCR reads through MiXCR, listing each CDR3 protein once. The profile shows 500,000 to 550,000 distinct CDR3 sequences, around a quarter of them singletons. The data also belong to a second study, concerning T cells expressing NK-cell markers. Per that study: TCR beta libraries carry UMIs added by 5'RACE template switching.

The sequencing here drew on CD4+ T cells sorted from PBMCs, taken approximately 13 days after vaccination. Source of these receptors: a man aged 50-59 years who received an inactivated influenza vaccine.

V gene TRBV12-3 or TRBV12-4 combines with J gene TRBJ2-7; perhaps D is TRBD1 or TRBD2 (7 bases each). Deletions cut 0 bases from V and 5 bases from J, with 14 bases between. This CDR3 is 15 amino acids long. This chain's CDR3 is CASSLAREGADEQYF. As DNA, the CDR3 is TGTGCCAGCAGTTTAGCTAGGGAGGGGGCGGACGAGCAGTACTTC.

The genes are TRBV7-9 and TRBJ1-2; D gene ambiguous. Germline V gene lookup returns CDR1 SEHNR and CDR2 FQNEAQ (reference sequence). Trimming shortened V by 2 bases and J by 8 bases, and 12 bases separated the two germline ends. This CDR3 is 13 amino acids long. CDR3 DNA sequence: TGTGCCAGCAGCTTACGGGGTGCAGAGGGCTACACCTTC. This encodes CASSLRGAEGYTF.

This clonotype has just a few counts. The chain is built from TRBV10-1 and TRBJ2-3; D remains ambiguous. V was clipped by 5 bases and J by 1 base, with 10 bases between them. Germline CDR1 reads WNHNN; CDR2 reads SYGVQD (reference sequence). The CDR3 runs 14 residues. The CDR3 DNA sequence: TGCGCCAGCAGTAGCAGGTTGGGCACAGATACGCAGTATTTT. Its protein product is CASSSRLGTDTQYF.

V and J are TRBV6-5 and TRBJ2-3; D unresolved. Between the trimmed V and J ends, which lost 2 bases and 0 bases, there was a span of 15 bases. Germline lookup yields CDR1 MNHEY and CDR2 SVGAGI. The CDR3 sequence is 17 residues long. The CDR3 sequence: CASSYGSFPTSTDTQYF. The CDR3 DNA is TGTGCCAGCAGTTACGGGTCGTTTCCAACTAGCACAGATACGCAGTATTTT.

This clonotype was picked up a small number of times. The CDR3 nucleotides read TGTGCCAGCAGCTTAACCAGGGAAGAGACCCAGTACTTC. It encodes CASSLTREETQYF. This sequence joins TRBV7-2 and TRBJ2-5; the D gene is possibly TRBD1 (5 bases). V shed 2 bases and J shed 3 bases, with 7 bases lying between them. In germline, CDR1 is SGHTA, CDR2 FQGNSA. The CDR3 sequence is 13 residues long.

This clonotype was counted a few times. The chain is built from TRBV6-5 and TRBJ2-1; 14 nucleotides agree with TRBD2. The germline V gene has CDR1 MNHEY and CDR2 SVGAGI. The CDR3 is made up of 17 amino acids. V shed 4 bases and J 8 bases; nucleotides not matched to a gene: 10. The DNA for the CDR3 is TGTGCCAGCAGTTTTCTGCGACTAGCGGGGGGGCCCGATGAGCAGTTCTTC. Amino acid sequence: CASSFLRLAGGPDEQFF.

The chain combines TRBV5-1 with TRBJ2-1; 12 bases are shared with TRBD2. With V trimmed by 4 bases and J by 9 bases, 11 bases remained unmatched. From germline, CDR1 is SGHRS and CDR2 YFSETQ. The CDR3 runs 16 residues. CDR3 coding DNA: TGCGCCAGCAGCCCCCCCCTAGCGGGAGGGGCGGGTGAGCAGTTCTTC. Translated: CASSPPLAGGAGEQFF.

The chain combines TRBV15 with TRBJ2-7, with unresolved D. V lost 1 base to trimming and J lost 1 base, with 5 bases between them. The CDR3 has 13 residues. Germline assignment: CDR1 LNHNV and CDR2 YYDKDF (reference sequence). CDR3 DNA sequence: TGTGCCACCAGCAGAGGGAAGTCCTACGAGCAGTACTTC. Translated: CATSRGKSYEQYF. The full variable domain, in which reference TRBV15 and TRBJ2-7 provide the parts outside the CDR3, is DAMVIQNPRYQVTQFGKPVTLSCSQTLNHNVMYWYQQKSSQAPKLLFHYYDKDFNNEADTPDNFQSRRPNTSFCFLDIRSPGLGDTAMYLCATSRGKSYEQYFGPGTRLTVT.

A few counts support this clonotype. The J gene is TRBJ2-2, the V gene TRBV24-1; the match to TRBD2 covers 8 bases. The CDR3 totals 14 residues. J gave up 4 bases and V 10 bases, and 7 bases lay outside the gene matches. Per germline, CDR1 KGHDR and CDR2 SFDVKD. CDR3 DNA: TGTGCCACTAAGAGCGGGAGAAGCACCGGGGAGCTGTTTTTT. The encoded protein is CATKSGRSTGELFF.

This chain connects TRBV7-2 to TRBJ1-2; 8 nucleotides align to TRBD1. The CDR3 covers 15 residues. Unmatched junction bases numbered 10, after V lost 5 bases and J lost 5 bases. The germline gives CDR1 SGHTA, CDR2 FQGNSA. CDR3: CASSTRQGSIYGYTF. Here the CDR3 DNA reads TGTGCCAGCAGCACCAGACAGGGGAGTATTTATGGCTACACCTTC.

The chain joins TRBV20-1 to TRBJ1-4; D remains unclear. This CDR3 region has 14 residues. V was shortened by 3 bases and J by 7 bases, with 15 bases between the two germline ends. Germline assignment: CDR1 DFQATT and CDR2 SNEGSKA (reference sequence). The CDR3, as DNA: TGCAGTGCTAGCCGGACCGGCTTTAGTGAAAAACTGTTTTTT. It is translated as CSASRTGFSEKLFF.

The sample holds a few counts of this clonotype. The chain combines TRBV5-6 with TRBJ2-5, with a possible D match to TRBD2 (5 bases). V was trimmed by 4 bases and J by 2 bases, leaving 15 bases between them. CDR1 and CDR2 (germline): SGHDT, YYEEEE. This CDR3 contains 15 residues. In DNA form, the CDR3 reads TGTGCCAGCAGCCCCGAGGCTAGCCCTCAAGAGACCCAGTACTTC. Translated: CASSPEASPQETQYF.

In this sample, this clonotype turned up many times. The rearrangement uses TRBV29-1 and TRBJ2-7, with TRBD1 matching over 9 bases. The germline CDR1 and CDR2 sequences are SQVTM and ANQGSEA. The CDR3 consists of 14 residues. The junction had 8 bases not matched to a gene; V was cut back by 3 bases and J by 5 bases. CDR3 sequence: CSVEQDRGTDEQYF. The CDR3 coding sequence is TGCAGCGTTGAGCAGGACAGGGGAACCGACGAGCAGTACTTC.

This clonotype has more than one count but fewer than ten. The chain is built from TRBV6-5 and TRBJ1-5; no reliable D call. CDR1 is MNHEY and CDR2 is SVGAGI in the germline V gene. Between the trimmed V and J ends, which lost 1 base and 0 bases, there was a span of 4 bases. The CDR3 is 14 residues long. The CDR3 sequence: CASSYFDSNQPQHF. DNA of the CDR3: TGTGCCAGCAGTTACTTTGATAGCAATCAGCCCCAGCATTTT.

A few counts support this clonotype. V gene TRBV2 combines with J gene TRBJ2-1; 7 bases align to TRBD1. The V gene end was trimmed by 4 bases and the J gene end by 5 bases; junction bases not matched to a gene: 5. The CDR3 has 14 residues. Germline V lookup: CDR1 SNHLY, CDR2 FYNNEI. DNA for the CDR3: TGTGCCAGCAGTGTACAGGGGCTAAACAATGAGCAGTTCTTC. Translated, it gives CASSVQGLNNEQFF.